This paragraph reports one TCR beta chain. These data originate in a study of blood T cell repertoires in COVID-19. Overall study: The origin of the acute and convalescent COVID-19 samples was the United States, Italy and Spain. Sources were T cells, B-cell-depleted T cells, or PBMCs; the material itself was cDNA or gDNA.

Original methodology: Reference gene primers were amplified, and this amplification served to estimate nucleated cell counts. Data came from immunoSEQ multiplex PCR; TCRdb stores just in-frame clones and leaves some out. That table is the source of V, J and clone size, and D and trimming were worked out from the DNA. Altogether 50,000 or so clones are present, almost 90% being singletons, with the ten largest covering roughly an eighth. The CDR3 extends over 14 amino acids. CDR1 MDHEN and CDR2 SYDVKM come from the germline V gene. V lost 7 bases and J lost 4, with 17 bases in between. The V call is TRBV28, the J call TRBJ2-7; D is perhaps TRBD2 (7 bases). The TCR was taken from a man aged 55 to 70 with active COVID-19. Sequencing was done on a sample of peripheral blood. The CDR3: CASKRGGSGYEQYF. CDR3 nucleotide sequence: TGTGCCAGCAAAAGGGGGGGGAGTGGGTACGAGCAGTACTTC. Supplemented by reference TRBV28 and TRBJ2-7, the full variable domain reads DVKVTQSSRYLVKRTGEKVFLECVQDMDHENMFWYRQDPGLGLRLIYFSYDVKMKEKGDIPEGYSVSREKKERFSLILESASTNQTSMYLCASKRGGSGYEQYFGPGTRLTVT.